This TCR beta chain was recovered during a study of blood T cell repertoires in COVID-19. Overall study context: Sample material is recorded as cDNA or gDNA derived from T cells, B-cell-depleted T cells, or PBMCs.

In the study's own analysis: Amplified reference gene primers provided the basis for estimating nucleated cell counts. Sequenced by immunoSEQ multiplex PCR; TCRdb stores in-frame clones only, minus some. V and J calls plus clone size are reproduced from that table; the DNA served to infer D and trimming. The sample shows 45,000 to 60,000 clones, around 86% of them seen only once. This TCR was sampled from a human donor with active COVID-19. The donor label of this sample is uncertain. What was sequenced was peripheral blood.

Written as DNA, the CDR3 is TGTGCCAGCAACCACAGGGTTAATGAAAAACTGTTTTTT. It specifies CASNHRVNEKLFF. The rearrangement links TRBV6-5 to TRBJ1-4, with D maybe TRBD1 (6 bases). Between the trimmed V and J ends, which lost 7 bases and 4 bases, there was a span of 10 bases. The CDR3 contains 13 residues. Germline V gene lookup returns CDR1 MNHEY and CDR2 SVGAGI.